Listed below are T cell receptor beta chains from one sample, sequenced in a study of shared clonotypes between healthy human individuals. The repertoire was sequenced with immunoSEQ multiplex PCR; TCRdb's copy has only in-frame clones and lacks some. Among 2,100,000 or so clones listed, about 94% were seen once. Source material: naive CD4+ T cells sorted from blood. All receptors come from a man aged 18 to 30 in good health. CDR3s leave out the opening cysteine and the closing phenylalanine or tryptophan.

CDR3 protein | V gene
ASSFPPGSYNEQF | TRBV7-2
ASTRGATNEKLF | TRBV6-6
AWSGGTSGNTIY | TRBV30
ASSPNRGPSTEAF | TRBV18
ASGINQPQH | TRBV27
ASSSRQGSYNEQF | TRBV11-3
ATGQGAEAF | TRBV2
ASSVARGDRGGYT | TRBV9
ASSLHRTDNEQF | TRBV7-2
ASSPRGRANEKLF | TRBV7-2
ASSQDLGQINEKLF | TRBV4-1
ASRRSGAGETQY | TRBV6-1
ASRPGGAGETQY | TRBV6-1
ASSQGAVAGARDTQY | TRBV4-1
ASSPGQGEGSQPQH | TRBV7-9
ASSLAPGVGEKLF | TRBV4-2
ASIRGDGANVLT | TRBV10-1
ASSLNVGSYEQY | TRBV7-2
ASSRDRGYEQY | TRBV27
SERPSGADTQY | TRBV29-1
ASSVGQGIGETQY | TRBV5-1
ASSPTAFWNTEAF | TRBV28
ASTNNLYGYT | TRBV6-5
ASSPGTAGGYT | TRBV11-2
ASSFPPGNSYEQY | TRBV5-6
ASSATNSPLH | TRBV6-5
ASSQLASGRIGYYNEQF | TRBV4-3
ASSQGTGFRGYT | TRBV4-1
ASSRGPSYEQY | TRBV10-2
ATPDNFGRRTYEQY | TRBV6-4
ASSFPGQGSEQY | TRBV7-9
ASSPGGVGTDTQY | TRBV5-1
ASSLGQGASANEKLF | TRBV5-8
ASSLSRANQF | TRBV7-2
ASSAMGQSYEQY | TRBV6-1
ASSSSSGSSYEQY | TRBV7-2
ASSYSAGQGDEQY | TRBV6-6
AIRAGGVGELF | TRBV10-3
ASSQEGAPETQY | TRBV14
ASSEQRGQETQY | TRBV6-1
ASSWNRVGYNEQF | TRBV10-2
ASEGPSGRDYNEQF | TRBV7-4
ASSGANTGELF | TRBV2
ASARGGAGDTQY | TRBV5-1
ASSATGPMGQPQH | TRBV6-1
ASSLAANYGYT | TRBV5-5
ASSLALNEQF | TRBV5-1
ASSRQTGQSYEQY | TRBV9
ASSLSGETQY | TRBV27
ASSLEVTAGGWDTQY | TRBV7-2
ASREGTGLFSSPQEAF | TRBV9
ASSPDPFSYEQY | TRBV5-6
ASSYAGLGNQPQH | TRBV6-6
ASSVEGTPGHTGELF | TRBV9
ASTKGSYEQY | TRBV2
ASKVVTYEQY | TRBV2
ASRALLDTGELF | TRBV6-1
ASSAGQGGNTIY | TRBV6-6
ASSLGTVGIYEQY | TRBV7-8